Each of the 9 T cell receptor beta chains below was sequenced from the same sample in a study of cytomegalovirus exposure and HLA in healthy donors. 60 Vbeta and 13 Jbeta primers were used in PCR. The table came from immunoSEQ multiplex PCR; TCRdb's copy has only in-frame clones and leaves some out. This table holds tens of thousands of clones, roughly three quarters found once. Material: PBMCs. The receptors stem from a male donor in good health and CMV-seronegative.

The chain employs TRBV28 and TRBJ2-3, with TRBD2 matching 7 bases. The CDR3 has 17 residues. Germline V gene sequence: CDR1 MDHEN, CDR2 SYDVKM. V lost 5 bases, J lost 2 bases, and 13 bases stayed unmatched. CDR3 sequence: CASSTQKASGATDTQYF. In nucleotides, the CDR3 is TGTGCCAGCAGTACTCAGAAGGCTAGCGGTGCCACAGATACGCAGTATTTT.

The rearrangement joins TRBV5-1 to TRBJ2-5; 10 nucleotides align to TRBD1. V trimming: 2 bases; J trimming: 1 base; junction bases outside the gene matches: 5. CDR3 length: 16 amino acids. Germline CDR1 and CDR2: SGHRS and YFSETQ. CDR3 region: CASSLPGQGRQETQYF. DNA for the CDR3: TGCGCCAGCAGCTTACCGGGACAGGGGCGCCAAGAGACCCAGTACTTC.

V usage is TRBV19 and J usage is TRBJ1-5, with a weak D call TRBD1 (6 bases). The V end was cut by 5 bases, the J end by 3 bases, with 14 bases between. CDR1 is LNHDA and CDR2 is SQIVND in the germline V gene (reference sequence). This CDR3 is 15 amino acids long. Here the CDR3 DNA reads TGTGCCAGTAGTTCCCCAGGGGTAACCAATCAGCCCCAGCATTTT. This encodes CASSSPGVTNQPQHF.

This clone was detected only a few times. The rearrangement joins TRBV28 to TRBJ2-1, with 8 bases that match TRBD1. The CDR3 length is 12 residues. V lost 11 bases and J lost 7; bases outside the gene matches: 7. Looked up from germline, CDR1 is MDHEN and CDR2 is SYDVKM. The chain's CDR3 is CAGRTGQNEQFF. The CDR3 region has the DNA TGTGCCGGGAGGACAGGGCAAAATGAGCAGTTCTTC.

The rearrangement uses TRBV29-1 and TRBJ1-2; 9 bases line up with TRBD1. Germline V gene data show CDR1 as SQVTM and CDR2 as ANQGSEA. The CDR3 consists of 12 residues. With V trimmed by 6 bases and J by 7 bases, 6 bases remained unmatched. The CDR3 DNA sequence: TGCAGCGTGGGGGGACAGGGATTTGGCTACACCTTC. This encodes CSVGGQGFGYTF.

The chain combines TRBV6-5 with TRBJ2-5; D is perhaps TRBD1 (6 bases). The CDR3 consists of 15 residues. Germline V gene lookup returns CDR1 MNHEY and CDR2 SVGAGI. V lost 6 bases and J 0 bases, leaving 14 bases between the germline ends. CDR3 DNA: TGTGCCAGCAGGCGAGGACAGACCCACCAAGAGACCCAGTACTTC. This sequence encodes CASRRGQTHQETQYF.

This sequence joins TRBV18 and TRBJ2-7, with TRBD1 matching 8 bases. This CDR3 has 15 amino acids. After removal of 4 bases from V and 4 bases from J, the junction contained 9 bases not matched to a gene. CDR1 is KGHSH, CDR2 LQKENI, per germline. DNA of the CDR3: TGTGCCAGCTCACTCGGACAGGGCTCTTCTTACGAGCAGTACTTC. Translating it yields CASSLGQGSSYEQYF.

CDR3 coding DNA: TGTGCCAGCAGCCCAGACAGAAGCTCCTACAATGAGCAGTTCTTC. It yields the protein CASSPDRSSYNEQFF. The J gene is TRBJ2-1, the V gene TRBV11-1, with D maybe TRBD1 (5 bases). The V and J ends lost 5 bases and 0 bases respectively, with 11 bases between them. Germline V CDR1 and CDR2: SGHAT, FQDESV (reference sequence). The CDR3 length is 15 residues.

J is TRBJ1-5 and V is TRBV5-6; D might be TRBD1 (6 bases). The germline V and J ends were trimmed by 1 base and 3 bases, with 11 bases remaining between them. Germline CDR1 SGHDT, CDR2 YYEEEE. This CDR3 spans 15 amino acids. The CDR3 DNA reads TGTGCCAGCAGCTTGCGACAGGTTGACAATCAGCCCCAGCATTTT. Translation: CASSLRQVDNQPQHF.